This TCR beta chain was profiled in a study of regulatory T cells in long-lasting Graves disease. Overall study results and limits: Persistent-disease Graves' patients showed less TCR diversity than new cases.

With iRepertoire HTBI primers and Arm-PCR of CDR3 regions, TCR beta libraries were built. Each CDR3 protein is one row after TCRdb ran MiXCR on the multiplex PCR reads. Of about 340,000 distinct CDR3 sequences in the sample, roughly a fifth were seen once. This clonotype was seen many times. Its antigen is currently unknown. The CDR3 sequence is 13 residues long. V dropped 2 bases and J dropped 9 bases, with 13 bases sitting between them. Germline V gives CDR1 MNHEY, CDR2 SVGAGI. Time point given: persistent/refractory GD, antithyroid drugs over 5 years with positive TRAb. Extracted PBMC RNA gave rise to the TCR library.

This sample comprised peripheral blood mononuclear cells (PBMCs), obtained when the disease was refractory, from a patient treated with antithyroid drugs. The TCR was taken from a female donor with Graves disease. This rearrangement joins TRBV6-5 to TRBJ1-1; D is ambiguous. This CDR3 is CASSYDGTRQAFF. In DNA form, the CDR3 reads TGTGCCAGCAGTTACGACGGAACACGACAAGCTTTCTTT.